This T cell receptor beta chain was identified during a study of shared clonotypes between healthy human individuals. On this clone: Its antigen is unknown.

All donors were healthy HIV-negative adults lacking recent acute infections or vaccinations. V shed 1 base and J shed 4 bases, with 7 bases lying between them. Looked up from germline, CDR1 is SQVTM and CDR2 is ANQGSEA. The CDR3 spans 12 residues. Study-wide points: Only a few donors were included, so the genetic and exposure-history diversity represented was limited.

Deep-level settings were used for running the assay. Scientists sequenced DNA from unsorted PBMC on ten immunoSEQ deep assay plates. Only in-frame clones appear in the TCRdb table, and some are missing; sequencing was by immunoSEQ multiplex PCR. The sample consists of some 490,000 clones, almost 80% of them appearing once. The V gene is TRBV29-1, the J gene TRBJ1-2, with D perhaps TRBD1 (5 bases). Sequencing was done on a sample of PBMCs. The receptor comes from a woman between 40 and 55 years old in good health. Some clones in this sample may be carry-over from other donors' samples. CDR3 DNA sequence: TGCAGCGTTGAAGGACAGCCCTATGGCTACACCTTC. This gives the protein CSVEGQPYGYTF. The full variable domain, in which reference TRBV29-1 and TRBJ1-2 provide the parts outside the CDR3, is SAVISQKPSRDICQRGTSLTIQCQVDSQVTMMFWYRQQPGQSLTLIATANQGSEATYESGFVIDKFPISRPNLTFSTLTVSNMSPEDSSIYLCSVEGQPYGYTFGSGTRLTVV.